Presented here are 2 T cell receptor beta chains from one specimen sequenced in a study of blood T cell repertoires in COVID-19. The assay was immunoSEQ multiplex PCR, and TCRdb's table has in-frame clones only and misses some. The data contain about 300,000 clones, around 92% of them singletons. The material sequenced was peripheral blood. These receptors were taken from a young man who had recovered from COVID-19.

This chain joins TRBV28 and TRBJ1-1, with no clear D. With 2 bases removed from V and 0 bases from J, the gap between germline ends came to 10 bases. Per germline, CDR1 MDHEN and CDR2 SYDVKM. The CDR3 contains 15 residues. CDR3 amino acids: CASSLAGLMNTEAFF. The CDR3 nucleotides are TGTGCCAGCAGTTTAGCAGGCCTAATGAACACTGAAGCTTTCTTT.

This clone was observed a handful of times. The chain joins TRBV5-1 to TRBJ1-6, with TRBD1 matching 8 bases. With 4 bases clipped from V and 9 bases from J, the junction kept 9 bases outside the gene matches. Per the germline V gene, CDR1 is SGHRS and CDR2 is YFSETQ. The CDR3 is made up of 15 amino acids. The CDR3 DNA follows: TGCGCCAGCAGCAACCAGACAGGGGTCGGTTCACCCCTCCACTTT. Its protein is CASSNQTGVGSPLHF. The full variable domain, its missing parts supplied by reference TRBV5-1 and TRBJ1-6, is KAGVTQTPRYLIKTRGQQVTLSCSPISGHRSVSWYQQTPGQGLQFLFEYFSETQRNKGNFPGRFSGRQFSNSRSEMNVSTLELGDSALYLCASSNQTGVGSPLHFGNGTRLTVT.